Each of the 17 T cell receptor beta chains below was sequenced from the same sample in a study of OX40 agonist ivuxolimab in advanced cancers. The repertoire was sequenced with immunoSEQ multiplex PCR; TCRdb's copy has only in-frame clones and lacks some. The sample lists fewer than 85,000 clones, approximately 82% occurring once. Here the sequenced sample was CD4+ or CD8+ T cells sorted from blood, taken in a trial of the OX40 agonist ivuxolimab. Receptor source: an adult with an advanced solid tumor such as melanoma, head and neck, liver or kidney cancer.

V gene TRBV19 combines with J gene TRBJ2-3; D is ambiguous. The V end was cut by 5 bases, the J end by 3 bases, with 9 bases between. The length of the CDR3 is 13 residues. Germline loops: CDR1 LNHDA, CDR2 SQIVND (reference sequence). CDR3 nucleotides: TGTGCCAGTAGTTATGGTCTGACAGATACGCAGTATTTT. This sequence encodes CASSYGLTDTQYF.

This chain uses TRBV2 with TRBJ1-2; no definite D call. Germline CDR1 reads SNHLY; CDR2 reads FYNNEI. Trimming took off 7 bases at V and 3 bases at J, with 15 bases between the two ends. There are 14 residues in the CDR3. As DNA, the CDR3 is TGTGCCAGCATCCGGACGAATGGGGACTATGGCTACACCTTC. Protein sequence: CASIRTNGDYGYTF. The full variable domain, completed using reference TRBV2 and TRBJ1-2, is EPEVTQTPSHQVTQMGQEVILRCVPISNHLYFYWYRQILGQKVEFLVSFYNNEISEKSEIFDDQFSVERPDGSNFTLKIRSTKLEDSAMYFCASIRTNGDYGYTFGSGTRLTVV.

There are a few counts of this clone. The rearrangement links TRBV27 to TRBJ2-2; D gene uncertain. The V end was cut by 7 bases, the J end by 5 bases, with 14 bases between. CDR1 and CDR2 from the germline V gene are MNHEY and SMNVEV (reference sequence). The length of the CDR3 is 14 residues. The CDR3 DNA follows: TGTGCCAGCAAGCCGGGCCAGGCTACCGGGGAGCTGTTTTTT. Translating gives CASKPGQATGELFF.

The chain is built from TRBV28 and TRBJ1-2, with a possible D match to TRBD1 (5 bases). CDR3 length: 12 amino acids. The germline V and J ends were trimmed by 3 bases and 5 bases, with 7 bases remaining between them. CDR1 is MDHEN, CDR2 SYDVKM, per germline. The CDR3 protein is CASSFGGYGYTF. For the CDR3, the DNA is TGTGCCAGCAGTTTTGGGGGGTATGGCTACACCTTC.

This chain uses TRBV5-1 with TRBJ2-7; 9 bases line up with TRBD1. Germline CDR1 is SGHRS and CDR2 is YFSETQ. The ends lost 0 bases at V and 5 bases at J; junction bases unmatched: 6. CDR3 length equals 15 residues. The CDR3 sequence: CASSLVQGARHEQYF. CDR3 nucleotides: TGCGCCAGCAGCTTGGTACAGGGGGCGAGGCACGAGCAGTACTTC.

This sequence joins TRBV7-8 and TRBJ2-5; weak D call: TRBD2 (7 bases). Germline CDR1 is SGHVS and CDR2 is FQNEAQ. V gave up 6 bases and J gave up 4 bases, with 24 bases separating them. The CDR3 loop spans 17 amino acids. The CDR3 loop reads CASRGTSLLALTETQYF. DNA for the CDR3: TGTGCCAGCAGAGGGACATCTTTACTAGCGCTCACAGAGACCCAGTACTTC.

The rearrangement joins TRBV21-1 to TRBJ2-7. TRBV21-1 is reported as a pseudogene. The CDR3 is 16 residues long. The CDR3 DNA follows: TGTGCCAGCAGAGAACGAGGGCAGGGATGGTCCTACGAGCAGTACTTC. The encoded protein is CASRERGQGWSYEQYF.

The rearrangement joins TRBV14 to TRBJ2-2, with D possibly being TRBD2 (6 bases). The germline CDR1 and CDR2 sequences are SGHDN and FVKESK. The CDR3 extends over 15 amino acids. The V end was cut by 4 bases, the J end by 5 bases, with 14 bases between. The CDR3: CASSRVGGATGELFF. Written as DNA, the CDR3 is TGTGCCAGCAGCCGGGTCGGAGGGGCGACCGGGGAGCTGTTTTTT. The full variable domain, rest sourced from reference TRBV14 and TRBJ2-2, is EAGVTQFPSHSVIEKGQTVTLRCDPISGHDNLYWYRRVMGKEIKFLLHFVKESKQDESGMPNNRFLAERTGGTYSTLKVQPAELEDSGVYFCASSRVGGATGELFFGEGSRLTVL.

This chain uses TRBV5-6 with TRBJ1-1; 9 bases align to TRBD1. This CDR3 is built from 14 residues. With 4 bases clipped from V and 4 bases from J, the junction kept 5 bases outside the gene matches. Germline CDR1 reads SGHDT; CDR2 reads YYEEEE. The CDR3 spells CASSTGQGGTEAFF. The DNA of the CDR3 is TGTGCCAGCAGCACGGGACAGGGTGGCACTGAAGCTTTCTTT.

This clone was detected once. The V gene is TRBV21-1, the J gene TRBJ2-3; the table's D call, TRBD1, was not checked against the DNA. TRBV21-1 is labeled a pseudogene. The CDR3 is 13 amino acids. The CDR3 spells CATKGLWIDTQYF. Here the CDR3 DNA reads TGTGCCACTAAGGGGTTATGGATCGATACGCAGTATTTT.

V gene TRBV2 combines with J gene TRBJ2-7; tentative D call: TRBD2 (5 bases). The V end lost 4 bases, the J end lost 0 bases, and 7 bases lay between the germline ends. The CDR3 has 13 amino acids. Germline lookup yields CDR1 SNHLY and CDR2 FYNNEI. CDR3 nucleotide sequence: TGTGCCAGCAGTGGAGGGATCTCCTACGAGCAGTACTTC. Its translation: CASSGGISYEQYF.

The chain recombines TRBV18 with TRBJ2-7; either TRBD1 or TRBD2 may supply D (5 bases each). The CDR3 is 14 amino acids. The V gene's germline CDR1 is KGHSH and CDR2 LQKENI. V gave up 5 bases and J gave up 6 bases, with 17 bases separating them. CDR3 coding DNA: TGTGCCAGCTCATCCGGGACGGGTGGCCCCGAGCAGTACTTC. This gives the protein CASSSGTGGPEQYF.

The chain couples TRBV4-1 to TRBJ1-1; possibly TRBD1 for D (5 bases). V gave up 3 bases and J gave up 2 bases, with 16 bases separating them. This CDR3 has 16 amino acids. Germline CDR1 MGHRA, CDR2 YSYEKL. The CDR3 loop reads CASSQGRLGVNTEAFF. As DNA, the CDR3 is TGCGCCAGCAGCCAGGGGCGGTTGGGAGTTAACACTGAAGCTTTCTTT.

This chain links TRBV27 with TRBJ2-2; D gene uncertain. The germline V and J ends were trimmed by 5 bases and 0 bases, with 7 bases remaining between them. The CDR3 totals 14 residues. Per germline, CDR1 MNHEY and CDR2 SMNVEV (reference sequence). The CDR3 here is CASSPGPNTGELFF. The DNA for the CDR3 is TGTGCCAGCAGTCCTGGCCCGAACACCGGGGAGCTGTTTTTT.

The rearrangement links TRBV2 to TRBJ2-5, with 9 bases that match TRBD1. The CDR3 sequence is 13 residues long. Germline loops: CDR1 SNHLY, CDR2 FYNNEI. V trimming: 8 bases; J trimming: 10 bases; junction bases outside the gene matches: 11. The CDR3 nucleotides are TGTGCCAGCGAGAGGAGGGACAGGGTGATCCAGTACTTC. This translates into CASERRDRVIQYF.

The chain carries TRBV7-2 and TRBJ1-5; D not certain. The V end lost 0 bases, the J end lost 4 bases, and 13 bases lay between the germline ends. The CDR3 extends over 16 amino acids. From germline, CDR1 is SGHTA and CDR2 FQGNSA. The CDR3 here is CASSLAPGRSNQPQHF. The DNA of the CDR3 is TGTGCCAGCAGCTTAGCTCCTGGACGGTCTAATCAGCCCCAGCATTTT.

CDR3 amino acids: CASQGQGYEQYF. The CDR3 nucleotides are TGTGCCAGCCAGGGACAGGGCTACGAGCAGTACTTC. The chain recombines TRBV28 with TRBJ2-7, with TRBD1 matching over 9 bases. The CDR3 has 12 residues. The trim removed 8 bases at V and 3 bases at J, leaving 2 bases unmatched. Germline V gene lookup returns CDR1 MDHEN and CDR2 SYDVKM.